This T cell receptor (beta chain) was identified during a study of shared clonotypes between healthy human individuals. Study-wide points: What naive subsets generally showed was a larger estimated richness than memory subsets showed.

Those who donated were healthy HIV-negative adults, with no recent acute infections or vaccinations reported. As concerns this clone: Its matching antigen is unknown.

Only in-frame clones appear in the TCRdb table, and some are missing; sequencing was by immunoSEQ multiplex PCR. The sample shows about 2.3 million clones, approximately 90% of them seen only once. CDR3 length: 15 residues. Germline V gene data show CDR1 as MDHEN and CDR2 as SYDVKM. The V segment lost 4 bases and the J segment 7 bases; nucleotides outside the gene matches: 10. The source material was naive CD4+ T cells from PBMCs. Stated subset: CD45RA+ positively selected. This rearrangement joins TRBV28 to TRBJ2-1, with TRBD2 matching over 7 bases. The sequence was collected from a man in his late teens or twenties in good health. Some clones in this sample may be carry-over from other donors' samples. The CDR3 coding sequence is TGTGCCAGCAGTTCGTCTAGCGGACCGGGGAATGAGCAGTTCTTC. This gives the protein CASSSSSGPGNEQFF.